The TCR beta chain under discussion was sequenced for a study of blood T cell repertoires in COVID-19. Study details: PBMCs, B-cell-depleted T cells, or T cells were the source of the cDNA or gDNA that made up the material.

Some clones are missing from TCRdb's copy, which holds only in-frame ones; the method was immunoSEQ multiplex PCR. Of 150,000 to 200,000 clones listed, approximately 81% were seen once; the top ten hold 14%. V was pared by 5 bases and J by 6 bases, with 17 bases between. The germline V gene has CDR1 MDHEN and CDR2 SYDVKM. This CDR3 region has 15 residues. The Seattle patients, enrolled during active infection, were followed longitudinally. The chain joins TRBV28 to TRBJ1-5, with D perhaps matching TRBD1 (5 bases). The sample comprised peripheral blood. The source of this sequence is a woman aged 70-85 years with COVID-19, enrolled during active disease. CDR3 sequence reads: CASSGGEIYTQPQHF. CDR3 nucleotides: TGTGCCAGCAGTGGGGGGGAGATCTACACTCAGCCCCAGCATTTT.